This TCR beta chain was recorded in a study of T cell responses to AZD1222 COVID-19 vaccine (dated by TCRdb to the early 2020s). Regarding the research as a whole: Because spike-specific TCR depth and breadth did not differ between the two schedules, AZD1222 recipients who got a second dose at roughly 4 weeks were pooled with those who got a second dose at roughly 12 weeks. TCR sequencing covered about 230 trial participants: 200 to 220 given two doses of AZD1222 and about 26 given two doses of MenACWY control vaccine. Trial participants were enrolled into age subgroups of 18-55, 56-69 and 70-plus years, which contained around 150, 28 and 57 TCR-sequenced participants, respectively. Study-wide findings and limitations: Because no samples from the day 14 peak response were available, repertoires could be characterized only after the peak T cell response. After two AZD1222 doses, spike-specific TCR breadth and depth were significantly higher than at day 0 and than in MenACWY recipients. Reportedly, close to half of the unique spike-specific TCRs recognized epitopes lying outside the regions that are mutated in the B.1.351 and B.1.1.7 variants. The 56-69-year group was small, and its depth increase did not reach significance, likely because of low power. Vaccine-associated CD4 TCRs spanned the whole spike protein, with dominant responses in regions 160-218 and 743-854. Only six or seven AZD1222 recipients were SARS-CoV-2 seropositive at baseline, limiting conclusions about previously exposed vaccinees. Participants were mostly white British, with more females than males. The authors suggested clonal diversity may have been underestimated.

About this clone: This clone's antigen is unknown. Qualities for individual bases were not recorded, and no much larger clone is one base off.

Per the publication, the time point label means: baseline before first vaccination. The vaccinee samples were drawn from two UK trials, COV001 and COV002, one of which was a single-blind randomized controlled phase 2/3 trial testing AZD1222 (ChAdOx1 nCoV-19) in healthy adults. For TCRbeta chain sequencing, PBMC samples from trial participants were taken at day 0 and at day 28 after the second dose. Counted from cysteine to phenylalanine, this CDR3 has 15 amino acids. The CDR3 DNA has 45 bases and is translated from base 1. Here V drops 3 bases and J drops 7 bases, and the junction holds 9 bases not matched to any gene. From a lookup of the germline V gene, CDR1 and CDR2 are MDHEN and SYDVKM. The CDR3 regions of human TCRbeta chains were subjected to immunosequencing. As for the authors' bioinformatics: Repertoire TCRs were checked for matches against a reference library of SARS-CoV-2-specific TCRs that had been generated using the MIRA antigen-specificity platform. Breadth meant the fraction of unique TCRs that were SARS-CoV-2-associated, whereas depth meant the fraction of total T cells that were SARS-CoV-2-associated. Using the MIRA data, every spike-specific TCR was mapped to the spike region that the TCR reacted to and assigned to either a CD4 or a CD8 class. Log10-transformed breadth and depth values were compared by one-way ANOVA with Sidak's multiple comparisons tests. In TCRdb, the immuneACCESS table is reduced to in-frame sequences with V and J assigned. These tables do not hold every clone; where another copy was compared, an unresolved V gene accounts for under half, and the others remain unexplained. That table is the source of V, J and clone size, and D and trimming were worked out from the DNA. The sample table holds more than 95,000 clones, of which approximately 88% were seen once. The top ten hold more than 6.5% of the sample.

This clonotype was sampled from an adult in good health. Here the chain combines TRBV28 and TRBJ1-5; the central 7 bases match TRBD1. The sample was peripheral blood, taken on day 0 of AZD1222 vaccination. The CDR3 is CASSLGQGGRQPQHF. The nucleotide sequence is TGTGCCAGCAGTTTGGGTCAGGGGGGGCGACAGCCCCAGCATTTT.